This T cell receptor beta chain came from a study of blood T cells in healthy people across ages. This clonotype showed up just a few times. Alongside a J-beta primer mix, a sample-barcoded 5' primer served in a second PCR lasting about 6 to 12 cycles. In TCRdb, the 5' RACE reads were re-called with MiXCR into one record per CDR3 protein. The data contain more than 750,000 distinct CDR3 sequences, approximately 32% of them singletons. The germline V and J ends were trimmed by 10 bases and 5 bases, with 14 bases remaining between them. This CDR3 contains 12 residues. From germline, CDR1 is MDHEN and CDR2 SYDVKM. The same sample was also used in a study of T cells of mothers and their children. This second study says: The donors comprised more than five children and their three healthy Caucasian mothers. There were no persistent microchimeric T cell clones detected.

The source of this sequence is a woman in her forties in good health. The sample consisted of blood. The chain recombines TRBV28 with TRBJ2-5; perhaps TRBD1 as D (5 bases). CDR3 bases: TGTGCCACCGCAGGGTTAATGGAGACCCAGTACTTC. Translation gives CATAGLMETQYF.